This T cell receptor beta chain was identified in a study of T cells in Graves' hyperthyroidism and ophthalmopathy. General observations from the study: A 13 V-J model separated ophthalmopathy from stable hyperthyroidism.

Trimming left V 2 bases short and J 0 bases short, with 11 bases between. Germline values: CDR1 SEHNR, CDR2 FQNEAQ (reference sequence). This CDR3 comprises 16 residues. Authors of the study amplified TCR beta CDR3 regions from RNA transcripts. HTBI primers were used for first-round RT-PCR of the TCR CDR3. TCRdb ran MiXCR on the multiplex PCR reads and lists one entry per CDR3 protein. The sample includes about 130,000 distinct CDR3 sequences, less than 25% of them seen just once. Ten or more counts support this clonotype. Its specificity is not known. This chain joins TRBV7-9 and TRBJ2-1, with D perhaps TRBD2 (6 bases). The clonotype was recovered from a woman aged 45-59 years with Graves' hyperthyroidism that later progressed to Graves' ophthalmopathy. Sequenced material: blood. The CDR3 spells CASSLPAGSSYNEQFF. Here the CDR3 DNA reads TGTGCCAGCAGCTTACCCGCGGGGAGCTCCTACAATGAGCAGTTCTTC.